The following is a TCR beta chain sequence with its context. The entry originates in a study of blood T cell repertoires in COVID-19. Study-wide background: There were acute and convalescent COVID-19 samples, and they came from the United States, Italy and Spain.

Authors' processing steps: How many nucleated cells were present was estimated from reference gene primer amplification. The table came from immunoSEQ multiplex PCR; TCRdb's copy has only in-frame clones and leaves some out. The D gene and trimming were derived from the DNA, and the V and J assignments and clone size from that table. The sample lists around 100,000 clones, more than 75% seen once, with 9.8% in the top ten. Trimming left V 7 bases short and J 0 bases short, with 16 bases between. This CDR3 has 16 amino acids. Germline CDR1 reads MNHNY; CDR2 reads SVGAGI (reference sequence). This clonotype originated in a man between 60 and 75 years old with active or convalescent COVID-19. J is TRBJ2-1 and V is TRBV6-6; TRBD2 is a possible D gene (5 bases). Material: peripheral blood. In DNA form, the CDR3 reads TGTGCCAGCATAGAGGGTGCCGGACGCTCCTACAATGAGCAGTTCTTC. Protein: CASIEGAGRSYNEQFF.